This section outlines one T cell receptor (beta chain) sequence together with its context. Its antigen is undetermined. V was clipped by 11 bases and J by 6 bases, with 13 bases between them. Germline V lookup: CDR1 SNHLY, CDR2 FYNNEI. This CDR3 comprises 11 residues. The data were taken from a study of T cell responses to AZD1222 COVID-19 vaccine. Here immunoSEQ multiplex PCR was the method, and the copy in TCRdb shows in-frame clones only, minus some. The sample includes under 150,000 clones, 85% to 95% of them seen just once. It was second doses at about 4 or about 12 weeks that were pooled. Findings and limits, study-wide: Compared with day 0, the breadth and depth of the Spike-specific TCR repertoire rose significantly after two doses of AZD1222. Reports indicate that nearly half of spike-specific TCRs are directed at unmutated variant regions. Researchers took repertoire samples only after the peak T cell response had come.

The sample consisted of peripheral blood, taken 28 days after the second AZD1222 dose. This receptor was identified in an adult who received the AZD1222 COVID-19 vaccine. The chain uses TRBV2 and TRBJ1-2, with D maybe TRBD1 (6 bases). In nucleotides, the CDR3 is TGTGCCGGGGGCAGGTTTCATGGCTACACCTTC. It is translated as CAGGRFHGYTF.